This TCR beta chain was captured by sequencing in a study of blood T cell repertoires in COVID-19. Study information: Samples taken during acute and convalescent COVID-19 were collected in the United States, Italy and Spain. T cells, B-cell-depleted T cells, or PBMCs provided the cDNA or gDNA that served as material.

There are 14 residues in the CDR3. Germline V gene lookup returns CDR1 LGHNA and CDR2 YNFKEQ. Trimming cost V 4 bases and J 3 bases, with 11 bases left between them. As originally analysed: From reference gene primer amplification, estimates of nucleated cell counts were derived. Libraries were prepared by immunoSEQ multiplex PCR; TCRdb keeps only in-frame clonotypes and omits some of them. V and J calls and clone size are copied from that table; D and trimming were computed from the DNA. Here the sample spans nearly 250,000 clones, approximately 89% being singletons. This TCR was sampled from an older woman who had recovered from COVID-19. This chain connects TRBV4-2 to TRBJ2-3; no reliable D call. What was sequenced was peripheral blood. CDR3 protein: CASSLMVVTDTQYF. In nucleotides, the CDR3 is TGTGCCAGCAGCCTGATGGTAGTTACAGATACGCAGTATTTT.